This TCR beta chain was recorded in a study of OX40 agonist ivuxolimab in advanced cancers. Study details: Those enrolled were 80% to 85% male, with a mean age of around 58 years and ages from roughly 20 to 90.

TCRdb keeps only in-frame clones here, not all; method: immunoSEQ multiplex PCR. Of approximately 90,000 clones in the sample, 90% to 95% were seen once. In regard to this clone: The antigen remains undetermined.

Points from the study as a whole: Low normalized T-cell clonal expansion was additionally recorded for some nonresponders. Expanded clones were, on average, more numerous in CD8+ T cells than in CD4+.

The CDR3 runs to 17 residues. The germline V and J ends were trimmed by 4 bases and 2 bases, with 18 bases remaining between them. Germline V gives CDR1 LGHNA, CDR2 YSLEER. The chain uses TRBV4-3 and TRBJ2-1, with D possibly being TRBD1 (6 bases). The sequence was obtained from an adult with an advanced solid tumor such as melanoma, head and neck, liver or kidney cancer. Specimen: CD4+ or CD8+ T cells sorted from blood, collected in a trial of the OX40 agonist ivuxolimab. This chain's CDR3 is CASSPGSRDIAYNEQFF. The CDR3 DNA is TGCGCCAGCAGCCCCGGTTCCAGGGACATAGCCTACAATGAGCAGTTCTTC.